This TCR beta chain emerged from a study of blood T cell repertoires in COVID-19 (dated by TCRdb to about 2020). For the study in its entirety: Collaborator samples came from the United States, Italy and Spain and covered acute and convalescent phases of COVID-19. The material from the prospective study consisted of cDNA or gDNA derived from T cells, B-cell-depleted T cells, or PBMCs. The dataset comprised deeply sampled blood TCRbeta repertoires from subjects exposed to, actively infected with, or recovered from COVID-19. The repertoires were released in a freely available public database meant as a resource for research on the immune response to SARS-CoV-2. The samples were drawn from two sources: the first 160 participants of the ongoing ImmuneRACE study, and over 1,000 subjects contributed by 6 global collaborators. Nearly every sample came with metadata listing a de-identified subject ID, COVID-19 status, age in years and sex. Where HLA class I and class II types were available, the types were taken from metadata supplied by the sample provider, not from assay-based typing. General conclusions and limits of the study: The amount of clinical and demographic metadata varied by source and participant and was provided uncurated.

This clone was recorded once. Its antigen has not been determined. One base away there is no much larger clone; base qualities are not given. Participants in the prospective study were aged about 18 to 89 years, lived in about two dozen United States geographic areas, and enrolled through a virtual design. In the prospective study, participants were assigned to cohorts based on the clinical history participants reported in a screening survey and a study questionnaire. Mobile phlebotomists in the prospective study collected whole blood, serum and a nasopharyngeal or oropharyngeal swab from every participant. Over a roughly 2-month period, participants in the prospective study had the option of providing additional blood draws and questionnaires. Before DNA extraction, prospective study blood samples were shipped either frozen or at room temperature. V sheds 3 bases and J sheds 11 bases, leaving 22 bases between their ends. CDR1 LNHDA and CDR2 SQIVND are derived from the germline V gene (reference sequence). Reading from cysteine to phenylalanine, the CDR3 counts 15 amino acids. The read is trimmed to its CDR3 DNA, 45 bases read in frame from base 1.

TCRbeta CDR3 regions were amplified from genomic DNA by means of the immunoSEQ Assay, a bias-controlled multiplex PCR. The study's own analysis went as follows. Within the assay, amplification of reference gene primers was used to estimate how many nucleated cells each sample contained. To quantify the absolute abundance of each unique TCRbeta CDR3 rearrangement, sequence reads were collapsed and filtered. For each sample, productive Simpson clonality was calculated as the square root of Simpson's diversity index over productive rearrangements. As stored in TCRdb, this immuneACCESS dataset retains in-frame rearrangements with V and J assigned. A fraction of the clones does not appear; measured against another copy, unresolved V genes explain less than half of the discrepancy, and the remainder lacks a known reason. V, J and clone size are taken as reported in that table, and D and trimming were inferred from the DNA itself. In all, the sample holds about 220,000 clones, and around 86% of those were seen once. About 4% of the sample rests with the top ten.

The material sequenced was PBMCs or T cells enriched from blood (not recorded which). This TCR came from a woman between 40 and 55 years old with acute COVID-19. Recombination connected TRBV19 to TRBJ1-1; the D gene identity is not certain. The CDR3 has the sequence CASSIILVTSVRAFF. In nucleotide form, the sequence is TGTGCCAGTAGTATTATACTTGTGACGTCCGTGCGGGCTTTCTTT. Here the CDR3 is joined to the reference TRBV19 and TRBJ1-1 genes, and the full variable domain is: DGGITQSPKYLFRKEGQNVTLSCEQNLNHDAMYWYRQDPGQGLRLIYYSQIVNDFQKGDIAEGYSVSREKKESFPLTVTSAQKNPTAFYLCASSIILVTSVRAFFGQGTRLTVV.